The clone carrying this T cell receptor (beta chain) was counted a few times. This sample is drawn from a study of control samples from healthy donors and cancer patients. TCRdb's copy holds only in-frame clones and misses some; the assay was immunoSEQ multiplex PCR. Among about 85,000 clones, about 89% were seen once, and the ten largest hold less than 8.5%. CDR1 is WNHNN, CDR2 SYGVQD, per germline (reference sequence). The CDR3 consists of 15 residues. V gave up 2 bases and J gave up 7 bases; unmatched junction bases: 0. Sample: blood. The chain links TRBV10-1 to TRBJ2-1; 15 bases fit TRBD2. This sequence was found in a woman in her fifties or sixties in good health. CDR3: CASSEGTSGRNEQFF. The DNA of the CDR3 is TGCGCCAGCAGTGAGGGGACTAGCGGGAGGAATGAGCAGTTCTTC.